The T cell receptor (beta chain) described here comes from a study of technical replicates of blood from a handful of donors. The protocol was immunoSEQ multiplex PCR, while the TCRdb copy is restricted to in-frame clones and leaves out a portion. Of approximately 99,000 clones in the sample, around 96% were seen once. The germline CDR1 and CDR2 sequences are SGDLS and YYNGEE. CDR3 size: 15 residues. The V and J ends lost 3 bases and 1 base, in that order; junction bases with no gene match: 2. Remarks on this clone: The identical CDR3 is also encoded by other nucleotide sequences in the sample.

V usage is TRBV9 and J usage is TRBJ2-7; the match to TRBD2 covers 12 bases. This clonotype originated in a human donor in good health. Sample: T cells isolated from PBMCs. The CDR3 protein is CASSAGLAGSYEQYF. CDR3 in DNA: TGTGCCAGCAGCGCTGGACTAGCGGGATCCTACGAGCAGTACTTC.